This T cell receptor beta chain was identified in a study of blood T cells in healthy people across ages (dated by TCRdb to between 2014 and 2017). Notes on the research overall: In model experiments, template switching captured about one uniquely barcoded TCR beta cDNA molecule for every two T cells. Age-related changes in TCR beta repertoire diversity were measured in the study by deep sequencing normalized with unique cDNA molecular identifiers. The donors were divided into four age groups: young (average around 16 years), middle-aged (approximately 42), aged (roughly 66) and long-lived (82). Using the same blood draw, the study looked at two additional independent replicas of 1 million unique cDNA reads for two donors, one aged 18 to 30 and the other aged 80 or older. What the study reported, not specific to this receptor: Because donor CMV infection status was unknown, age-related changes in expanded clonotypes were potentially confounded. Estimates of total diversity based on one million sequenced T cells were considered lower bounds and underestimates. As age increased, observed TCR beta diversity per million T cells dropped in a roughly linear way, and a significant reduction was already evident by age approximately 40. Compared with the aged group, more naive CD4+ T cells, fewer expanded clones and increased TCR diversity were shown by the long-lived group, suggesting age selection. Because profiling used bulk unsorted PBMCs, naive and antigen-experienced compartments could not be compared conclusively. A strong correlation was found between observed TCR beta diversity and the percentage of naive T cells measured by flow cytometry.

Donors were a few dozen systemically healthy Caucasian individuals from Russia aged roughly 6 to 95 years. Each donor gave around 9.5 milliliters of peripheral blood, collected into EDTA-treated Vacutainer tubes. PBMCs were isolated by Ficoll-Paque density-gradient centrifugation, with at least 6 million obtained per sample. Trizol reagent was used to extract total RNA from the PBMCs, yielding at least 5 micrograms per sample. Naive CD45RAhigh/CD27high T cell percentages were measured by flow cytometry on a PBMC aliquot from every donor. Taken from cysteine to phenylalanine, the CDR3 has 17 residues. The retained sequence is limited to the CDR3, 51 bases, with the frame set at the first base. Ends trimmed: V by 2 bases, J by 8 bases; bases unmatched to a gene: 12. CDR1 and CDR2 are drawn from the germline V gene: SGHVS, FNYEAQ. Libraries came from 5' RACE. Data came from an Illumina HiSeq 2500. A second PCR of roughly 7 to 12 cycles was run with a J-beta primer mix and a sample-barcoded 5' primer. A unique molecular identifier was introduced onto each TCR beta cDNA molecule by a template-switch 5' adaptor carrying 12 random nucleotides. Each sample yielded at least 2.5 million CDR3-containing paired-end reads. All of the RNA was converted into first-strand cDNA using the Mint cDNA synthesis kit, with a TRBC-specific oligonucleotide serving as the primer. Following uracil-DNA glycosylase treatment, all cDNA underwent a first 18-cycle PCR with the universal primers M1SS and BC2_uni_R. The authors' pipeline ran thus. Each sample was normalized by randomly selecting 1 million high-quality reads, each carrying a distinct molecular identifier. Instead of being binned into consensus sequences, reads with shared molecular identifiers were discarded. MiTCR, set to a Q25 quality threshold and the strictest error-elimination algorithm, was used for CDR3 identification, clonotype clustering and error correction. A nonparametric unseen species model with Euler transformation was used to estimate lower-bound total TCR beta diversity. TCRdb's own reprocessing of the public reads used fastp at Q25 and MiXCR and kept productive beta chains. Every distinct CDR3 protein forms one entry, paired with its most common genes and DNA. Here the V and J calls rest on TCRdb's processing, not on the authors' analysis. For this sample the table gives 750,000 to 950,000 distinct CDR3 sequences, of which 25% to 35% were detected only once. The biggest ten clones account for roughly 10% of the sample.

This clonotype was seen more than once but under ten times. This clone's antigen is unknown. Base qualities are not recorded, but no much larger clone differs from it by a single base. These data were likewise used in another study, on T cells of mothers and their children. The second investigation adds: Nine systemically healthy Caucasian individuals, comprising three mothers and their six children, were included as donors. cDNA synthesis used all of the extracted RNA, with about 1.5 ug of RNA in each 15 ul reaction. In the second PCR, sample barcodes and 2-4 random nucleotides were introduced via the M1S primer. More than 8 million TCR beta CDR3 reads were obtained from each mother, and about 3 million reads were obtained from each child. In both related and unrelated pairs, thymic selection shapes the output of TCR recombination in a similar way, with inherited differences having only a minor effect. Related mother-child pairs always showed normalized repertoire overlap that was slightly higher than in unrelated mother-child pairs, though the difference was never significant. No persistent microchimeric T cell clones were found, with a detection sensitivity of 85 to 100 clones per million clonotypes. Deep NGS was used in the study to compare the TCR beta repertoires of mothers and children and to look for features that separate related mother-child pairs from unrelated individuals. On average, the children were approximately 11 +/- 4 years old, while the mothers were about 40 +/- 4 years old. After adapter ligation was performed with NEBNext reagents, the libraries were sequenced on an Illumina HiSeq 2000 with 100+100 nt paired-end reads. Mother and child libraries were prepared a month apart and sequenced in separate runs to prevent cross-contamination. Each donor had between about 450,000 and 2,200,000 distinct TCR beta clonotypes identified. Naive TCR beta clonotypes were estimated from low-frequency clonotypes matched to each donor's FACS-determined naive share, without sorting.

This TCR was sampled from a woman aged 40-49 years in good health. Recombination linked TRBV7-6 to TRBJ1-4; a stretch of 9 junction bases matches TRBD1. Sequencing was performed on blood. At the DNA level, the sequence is TGTGCCAGCAGCTTAAGGAGAACAGGGGGCGCAGGGGAAAAACTGTTTTTT. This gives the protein CASSLRRTGGAGEKLFF.